The T cell receptor (beta chain) described here comes from a study of blood T cells in healthy people across ages (dated by TCRdb to about 2015). For context, the study as a whole: In model experiments, roughly one uniquely barcoded TCR beta cDNA molecule per two T cells was captured by template switching. The donors were split into four age groups: young (average about 15 years), middle-aged (around 40), aged (around 67) and long-lived (82). To avoid experimental bias, donors of different ages were spread randomly across the sequencing lanes. To track age-related changes in TCR beta repertoire diversity, the study relied on deep sequencing normalized with unique cDNA molecular identifiers. Two additional independent replicas of 1 million unique cDNA reads from the same blood draw were analyzed for two donors (one aged 18 to 30 and one aged 80 or older). What the study reported, not specific to this receptor: Bulk unsorted PBMC profiling prevented conclusive comparison of naive and antigen-experienced compartments. Observed TCR beta diversity per million T cells fell roughly linearly with age, and a significant reduction was already apparent by age around 39. Estimates of total diversity based on one million sequenced T cells were regarded as lower bounds and as underestimates. Compared with the aged group, more naive CD4+ T cells, fewer expanded clones and increased TCR diversity were shown by the long-lived group, suggesting age selection. Donor CMV infection status was unknown, potentially confounding age-related changes in expanded clonotypes. The percentage of naive T cells measured by flow cytometry correlated strongly with observed TCR beta diversity.

The approximately 41 donors, aged roughly 6 to 95 years, were systemically healthy Caucasian individuals from Russia. Ten milliliters of peripheral blood were drawn from each donor into EDTA-treated Vacutainer tubes. Ficoll-Paque density-gradient centrifugation was used to isolate PBMCs, with at least 7 million per sample. Total RNA, at least 5 micrograms per sample, was extracted from PBMCs with Trizol reagent. The percentages of naive CD45RAhigh/CD27high T cells were determined by flow cytometry on a PBMC aliquot from every donor. Receptor amplification or capture employed 5' RACE. The data were produced on an Illumina HiSeq 2500. A second 7 to 11 cycle PCR used a sample-barcoded 5' primer and a J-beta primer mix. A template-switch 5' adaptor carrying 12 random nucleotides introduced a unique molecular identifier onto each TCR beta cDNA molecule. Each sample yielded at least 2.5 million CDR3-containing paired-end reads. First-strand cDNA was synthesized from all RNA with the Mint cDNA synthesis kit, primed by a TRBC-specific oligonucleotide. Following uracil-DNA glycosylase treatment, all cDNA underwent a first 18-cycle PCR with the universal primers M1SS and BC2_uni_R. As for the authors' bioinformatics: Each sample was normalized by randomly selecting 1 million high-quality reads, each carrying a distinct molecular identifier. Instead of being binned into consensus sequences, reads that shared molecular identifiers were thrown out. MiTCR, with a Q25 quality threshold and the strictest error-elimination algorithm, was used for CDR3 identification, clonotype clustering and error correction. A nonparametric unseen species model with Euler transformation was used to estimate lower-bound total TCR beta diversity. TCRdb trimmed the raw reads at Q25, called clones with MiXCR and kept productive beta chains. CDR3 protein duplicates are merged, each entry listing the most common genes and DNA. What appears here as the V and J calls and clone size reflects TCRdb's work, not the paper's. Recorded for this sample are roughly 500,000 distinct CDR3 sequences; 27% of them occurred a single time. Around a sixth of the sample lies in the top ten.

Per the germline V gene, MNHNS is the CDR1 and SASEGT is the CDR2. Trimming takes 3 bases from V and 0 bases from J, and the germline ends sit 9 bases apart. Including cysteine and phenylalanine, the CDR3 has 15 amino acids. The read is trimmed to its CDR3 DNA, 45 bases read in frame from base 1. In its sample, this clonotype was seen a few times. Its specific antigen is unknown. It has no much larger one-base neighbor in the sample; base qualities were not kept. Recombination joined TRBV6-1 with TRBJ2-4; TRBD2 is a weak D gene call, 5 bases matching. The sequence was obtained from a woman aged 70-85 years in good health. The sample taken for sequencing was blood. Here is the DNA: TGTGCCAGCAGTGACAGGAGGCTAGCCAAAAACATTCAGTACTTC. Its protein product is CASSDRRLAKNIQYF.